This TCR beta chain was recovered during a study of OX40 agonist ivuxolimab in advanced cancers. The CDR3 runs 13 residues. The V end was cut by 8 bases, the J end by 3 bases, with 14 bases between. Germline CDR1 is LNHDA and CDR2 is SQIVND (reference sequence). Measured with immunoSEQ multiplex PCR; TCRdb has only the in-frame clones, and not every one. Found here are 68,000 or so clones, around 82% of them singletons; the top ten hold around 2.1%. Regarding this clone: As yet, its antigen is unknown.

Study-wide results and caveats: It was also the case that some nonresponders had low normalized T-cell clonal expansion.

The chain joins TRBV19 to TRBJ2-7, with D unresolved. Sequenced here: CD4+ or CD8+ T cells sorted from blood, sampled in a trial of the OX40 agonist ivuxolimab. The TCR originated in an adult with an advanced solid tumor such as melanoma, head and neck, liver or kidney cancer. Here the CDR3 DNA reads TGTGCCAGTGGTCCTACCATCGGCTACGAGCAGTACTTC. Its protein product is CASGPTIGYEQYF.